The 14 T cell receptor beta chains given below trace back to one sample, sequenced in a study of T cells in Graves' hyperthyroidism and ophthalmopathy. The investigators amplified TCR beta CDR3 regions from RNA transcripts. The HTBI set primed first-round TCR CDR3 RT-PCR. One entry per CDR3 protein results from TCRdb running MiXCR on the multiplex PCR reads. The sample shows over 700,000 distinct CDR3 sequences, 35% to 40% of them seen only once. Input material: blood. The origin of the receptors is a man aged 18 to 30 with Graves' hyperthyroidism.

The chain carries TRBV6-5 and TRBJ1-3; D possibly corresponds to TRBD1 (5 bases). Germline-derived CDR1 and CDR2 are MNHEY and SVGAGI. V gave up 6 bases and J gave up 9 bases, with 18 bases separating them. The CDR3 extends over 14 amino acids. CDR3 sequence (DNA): TGTGCCAGCAGCCCTGACAGTTCACCCTTCACCATATATTTT. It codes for CASSPDSSPFTIYF.

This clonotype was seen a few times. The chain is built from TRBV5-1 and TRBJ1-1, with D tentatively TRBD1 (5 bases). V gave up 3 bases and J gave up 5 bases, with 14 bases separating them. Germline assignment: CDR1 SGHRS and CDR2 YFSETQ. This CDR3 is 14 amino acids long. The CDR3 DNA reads TGCGCCAGCAGCTCAAGGGGTCCCGAGACTGAAGCTTTCTTT. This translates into CASSSRGPETEAFF.

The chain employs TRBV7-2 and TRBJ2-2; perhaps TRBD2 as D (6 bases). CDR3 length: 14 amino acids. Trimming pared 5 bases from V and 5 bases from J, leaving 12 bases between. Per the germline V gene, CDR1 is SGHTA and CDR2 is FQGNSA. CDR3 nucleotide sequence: TGTGCCAGCAGCCGCGGGGCAGCTACCGGGGAGCTGTTTTTT. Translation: CASSRGAATGELFF.

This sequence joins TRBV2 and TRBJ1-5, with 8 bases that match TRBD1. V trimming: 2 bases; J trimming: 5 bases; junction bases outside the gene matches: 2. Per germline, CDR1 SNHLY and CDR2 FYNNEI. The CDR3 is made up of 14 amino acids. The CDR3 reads CASSESGGDQPQHF. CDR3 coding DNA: TGTGCCAGCAGTGAATCAGGGGGCGATCAGCCCCAGCATTTT.

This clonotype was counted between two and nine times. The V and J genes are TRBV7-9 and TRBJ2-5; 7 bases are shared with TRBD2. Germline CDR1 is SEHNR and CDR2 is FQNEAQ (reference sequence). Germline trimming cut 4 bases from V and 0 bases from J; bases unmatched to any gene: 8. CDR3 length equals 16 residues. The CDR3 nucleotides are TGTGCCAGCAGCTGGGGAGGGATTGGAGACCAAGAGACCCAGTACTTC. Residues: CASSWGGIGDQETQYF.

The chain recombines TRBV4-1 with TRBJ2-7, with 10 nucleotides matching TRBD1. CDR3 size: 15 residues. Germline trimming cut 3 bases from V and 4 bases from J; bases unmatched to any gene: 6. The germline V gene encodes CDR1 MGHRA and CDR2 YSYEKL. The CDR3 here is CASSQTGTGEYEQYF. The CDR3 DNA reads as TGCGCCAGCAGCCAGACCGGGACAGGGGAATACGAGCAGTACTTC.

CDR3 DNA sequence: TGTGCCTGGAGTGTAGGGGGGCCGTACGAGCAGTACTTC. It yields the protein CAWSVGGPYEQYF. This chain links TRBV30 with TRBJ2-7; D may be TRBD1 or TRBD2 (6 bases each). V was pared by 0 bases and J by 4 bases, with 10 bases between. The CDR3 runs to 13 residues. The germline V gene encodes CDR1 GTSNPN and CDR2 SVGIG (reference sequence).

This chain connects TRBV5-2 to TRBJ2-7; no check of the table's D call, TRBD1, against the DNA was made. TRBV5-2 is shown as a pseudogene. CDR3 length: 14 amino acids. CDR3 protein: CASNEPGQGYEQYF. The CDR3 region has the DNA TGTGCCAGCAACGAACCGGGACAGGGCTACGAGCAGTACTTC.

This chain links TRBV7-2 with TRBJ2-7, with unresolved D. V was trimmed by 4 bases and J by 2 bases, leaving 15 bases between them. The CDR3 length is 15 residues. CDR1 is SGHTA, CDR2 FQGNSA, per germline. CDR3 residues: CASSSTANGAYEQYF. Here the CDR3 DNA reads TGTGCCAGCAGCTCCACGGCTAACGGAGCCTACGAGCAGTACTTC.

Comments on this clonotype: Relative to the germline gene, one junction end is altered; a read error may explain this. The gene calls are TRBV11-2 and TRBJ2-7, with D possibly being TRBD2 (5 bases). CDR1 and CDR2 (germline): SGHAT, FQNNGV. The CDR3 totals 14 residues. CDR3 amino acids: CASSHEVAGYEQYF. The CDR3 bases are TGCGCCAGCAGCCACGAGGTCGCGGGCTACGAGCAGTACTTC.

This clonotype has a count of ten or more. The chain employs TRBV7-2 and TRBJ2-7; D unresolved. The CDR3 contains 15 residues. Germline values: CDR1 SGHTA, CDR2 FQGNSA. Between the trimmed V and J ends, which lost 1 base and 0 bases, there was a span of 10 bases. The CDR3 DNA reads TGTGCCAGCAGCTTAGAGGCAGGCTCCTCCTACGAGCAGTACTTC. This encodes CASSLEAGSSYEQYF. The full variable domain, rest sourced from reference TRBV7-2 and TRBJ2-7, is GAGVSQSPSNKVTEKGKDVELRCDPISGHTALYWYRQSLGQGLEFLIYFQGNSAPDKSGLPSDRFSAERTGGSVSTLTIQRTQQEDSAVYLCASSLEAGSSYEQYFGPGTRLTVT.

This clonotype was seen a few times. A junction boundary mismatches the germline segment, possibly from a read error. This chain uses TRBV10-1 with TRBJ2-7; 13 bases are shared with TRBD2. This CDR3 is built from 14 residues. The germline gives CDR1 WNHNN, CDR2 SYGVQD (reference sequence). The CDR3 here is CASSLLAGGGEQYF. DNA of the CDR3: TGTGCCAGCAGTCTACTAGCGGGAGGGGGTGAGCAGTACTTC.

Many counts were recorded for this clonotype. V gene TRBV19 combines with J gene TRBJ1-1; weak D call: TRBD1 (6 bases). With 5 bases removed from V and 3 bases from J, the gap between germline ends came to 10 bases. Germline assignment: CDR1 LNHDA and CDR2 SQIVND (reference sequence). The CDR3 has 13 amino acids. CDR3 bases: TGTGCCAGTAGTCTGTACAGGGACACTGAAGCTTTCTTT. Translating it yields CASSLYRDTEAFF.

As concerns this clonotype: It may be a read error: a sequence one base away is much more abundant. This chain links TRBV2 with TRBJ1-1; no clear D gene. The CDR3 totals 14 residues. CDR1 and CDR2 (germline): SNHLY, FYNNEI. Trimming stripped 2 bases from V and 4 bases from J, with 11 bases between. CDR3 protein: CASSETARTTEAFF. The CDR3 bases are TGTGCCAGCAGTGAAACGGCCCGAACCACTGAAGCTTTCTTT.